This T cell receptor (beta chain) was recovered during a study of cytomegalovirus exposure and HLA in healthy donors. Findings of the study overall: Among immune exposure information, only CMV serostatus was available.

Note on this clone: The antigen is unknown.

A multiplex PCR was run with 60 Vbeta primers and 13 Jbeta primers. Libraries were prepared by immunoSEQ multiplex PCR; TCRdb keeps only in-frame clonotypes and omits some of them. The sample includes 100,000 to 150,000 clones, less than 90% of them seen just once. In germline, CDR1 is SGDLS, CDR2 YYNGEE. The J segment lost 4 bases and the V segment lost 3 bases, leaving 11 bases of the junction unmatched. The CDR3 spans 16 residues. The clonotype was recovered from a man aged 18 to 29 in good health and CMV-seropositive. The chain recombines TRBV9 with TRBJ2-3, with 7 bases fitting TRBD2. The specimen sequenced was PBMCs. The CDR3 loop is CASSDPGGSWSDTQYF. CDR3 DNA: TGTGCCAGCAGCGACCCCGGGGGGTCGTGGTCAGATACGCAGTATTTT.